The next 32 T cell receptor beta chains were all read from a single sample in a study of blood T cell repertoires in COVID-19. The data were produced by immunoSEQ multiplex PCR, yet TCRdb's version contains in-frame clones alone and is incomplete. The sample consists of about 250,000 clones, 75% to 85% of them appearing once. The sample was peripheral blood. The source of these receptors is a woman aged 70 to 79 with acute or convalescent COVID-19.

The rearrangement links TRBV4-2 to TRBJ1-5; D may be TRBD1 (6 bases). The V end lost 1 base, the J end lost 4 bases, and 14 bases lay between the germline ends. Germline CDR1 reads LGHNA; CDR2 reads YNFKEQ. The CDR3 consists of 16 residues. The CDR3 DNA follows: TGTGCCAGCAGCCAAGCGGGACACTCTCCAAATCAGCCCCAGCATTTT. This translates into CASSQAGHSPNQPQHF.

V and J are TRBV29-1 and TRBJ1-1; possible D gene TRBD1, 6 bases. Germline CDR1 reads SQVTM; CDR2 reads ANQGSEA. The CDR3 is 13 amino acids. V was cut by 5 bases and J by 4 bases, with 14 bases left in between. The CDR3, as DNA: TGCAGCGTTTTTCGAGGGGGGGGCACTGAAGCTTTCTTT. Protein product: CSVFRGGGTEAFF.

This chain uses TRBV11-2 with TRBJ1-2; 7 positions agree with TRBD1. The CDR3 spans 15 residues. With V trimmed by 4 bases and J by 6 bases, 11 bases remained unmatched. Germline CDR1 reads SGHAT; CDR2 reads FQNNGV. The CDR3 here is CASSSKQGTSDGYTF. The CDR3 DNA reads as TGTGCCAGCAGCTCAAAACAGGGGACCTCGGATGGCTACACCTTC.

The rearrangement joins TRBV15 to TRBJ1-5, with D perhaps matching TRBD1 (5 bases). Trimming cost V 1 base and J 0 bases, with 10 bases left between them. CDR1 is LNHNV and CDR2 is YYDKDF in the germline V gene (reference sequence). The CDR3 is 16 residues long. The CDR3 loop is CATSRGGRNSNQPQHF. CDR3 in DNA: TGTGCCACCAGCAGAGGGGGCAGAAATAGCAATCAGCCCCAGCATTTT.

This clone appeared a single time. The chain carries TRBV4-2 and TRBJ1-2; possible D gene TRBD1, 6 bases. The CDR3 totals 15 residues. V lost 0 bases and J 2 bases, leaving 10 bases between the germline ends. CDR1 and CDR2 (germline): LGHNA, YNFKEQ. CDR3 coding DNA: TGTGCCAGCAGCCAAGATCAGGGGACGAACTATGGCTACACCTTC. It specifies CASSQDQGTNYGYTF.

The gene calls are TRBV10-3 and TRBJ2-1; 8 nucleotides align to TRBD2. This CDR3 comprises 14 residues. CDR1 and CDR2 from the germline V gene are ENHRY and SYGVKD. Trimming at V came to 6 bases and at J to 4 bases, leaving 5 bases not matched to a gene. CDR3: CAIRNSGTYNEQFF. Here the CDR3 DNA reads TGTGCCATCAGGAATAGCGGGACATACAATGAGCAGTTCTTC.

The chain's CDR3 is CATSDPTEGRAFF. For the CDR3, the DNA is TGTGCCACCAGTGACCCCACTGAGGGGAGGGCTTTCTTT. This chain joins TRBV24-1 and TRBJ1-1, with D perhaps matching TRBD1 (5 bases). V lost 4 bases, J lost 11 bases, and 16 bases lay in between. CDR1 is KGHDR, CDR2 SFDVKD, per germline. This CDR3 region has 13 residues.

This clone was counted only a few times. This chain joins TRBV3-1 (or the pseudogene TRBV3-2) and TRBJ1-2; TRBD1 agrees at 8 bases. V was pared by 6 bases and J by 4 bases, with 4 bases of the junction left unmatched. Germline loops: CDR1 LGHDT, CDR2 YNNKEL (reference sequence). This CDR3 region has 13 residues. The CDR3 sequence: CASRPQGGYGYTF. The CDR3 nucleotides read TGTGCCAGCAGACCACAGGGGGGCTATGGCTACACCTTC.

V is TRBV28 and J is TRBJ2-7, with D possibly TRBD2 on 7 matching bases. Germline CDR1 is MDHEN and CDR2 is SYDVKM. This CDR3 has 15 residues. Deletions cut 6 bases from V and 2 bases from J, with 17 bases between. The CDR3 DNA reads TGTGCCAGCAGCCCTAGGGGGGGGGCAACCTACGAGCAGTACTTC. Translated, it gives CASSPRGGATYEQYF.

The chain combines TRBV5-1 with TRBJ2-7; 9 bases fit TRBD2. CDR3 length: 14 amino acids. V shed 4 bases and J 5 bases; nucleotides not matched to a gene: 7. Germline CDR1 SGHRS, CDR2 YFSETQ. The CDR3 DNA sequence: TGCGCCAGCAGCCCTCGCGGGGGGGCTCACGAGCAGTACTTC. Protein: CASSPRGGAHEQYF.

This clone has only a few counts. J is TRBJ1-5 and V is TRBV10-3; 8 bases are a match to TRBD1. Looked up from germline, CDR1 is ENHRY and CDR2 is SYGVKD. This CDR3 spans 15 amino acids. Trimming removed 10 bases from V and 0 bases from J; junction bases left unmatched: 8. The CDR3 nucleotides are TGTGCCACCGGGACAGGACCCTATAGCAATCAGCCCCAGCATTTT. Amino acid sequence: CATGTGPYSNQPQHF.

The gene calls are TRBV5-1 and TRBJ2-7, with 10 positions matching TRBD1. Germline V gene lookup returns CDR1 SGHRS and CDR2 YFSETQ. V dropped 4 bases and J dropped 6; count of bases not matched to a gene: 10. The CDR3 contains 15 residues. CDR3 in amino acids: CASSVGQGQGFEQYF. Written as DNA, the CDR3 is TGCGCCAGCAGCGTGGGACAGGGGCAAGGCTTCGAGCAGTACTTC. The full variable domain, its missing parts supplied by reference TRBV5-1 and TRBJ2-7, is KAGVTQTPRYLIKTRGQQVTLSCSPISGHRSVSWYQQTPGQGLQFLFEYFSETQRNKGNFPGRFSGRQFSNSRSEMNVSTLELGDSALYLCASSVGQGQGFEQYFGPGTRLTVT.

The CDR3 loop reads CASIRASGNTIYF. The DNA of the CDR3 is TGTGCCAGCATCAGGGCCTCTGGAAACACCATATATTTT. This sequence joins TRBV2 and TRBJ1-3; D might be TRBD1 (5 bases). V was shortened by 7 bases and J by 0 bases, with 7 bases between the two germline ends. CDR1 is SNHLY, CDR2 FYNNEI, per germline. This CDR3 region has 13 residues. Full variable domain (outside the CDR3, taken from reference TRBV2 and TRBJ1-3): EPEVTQTPSHQVTQMGQEVILRCVPISNHLYFYWYRQILGQKVEFLVSFYNNEISEKSEIFDDQFSVERPDGSNFTLKIRSTKLEDSAMYFCASIRASGNTIYFGEGSWLTVV.

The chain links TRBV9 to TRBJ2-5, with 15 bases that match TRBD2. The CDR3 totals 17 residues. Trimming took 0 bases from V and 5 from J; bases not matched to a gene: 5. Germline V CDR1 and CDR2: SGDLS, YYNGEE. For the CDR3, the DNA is TGTGCCAGCAGCGTAGGGACTAGCGGGGGGGTCCGGGAGACCCAGTACTTC. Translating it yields CASSVGTSGGVRETQYF.

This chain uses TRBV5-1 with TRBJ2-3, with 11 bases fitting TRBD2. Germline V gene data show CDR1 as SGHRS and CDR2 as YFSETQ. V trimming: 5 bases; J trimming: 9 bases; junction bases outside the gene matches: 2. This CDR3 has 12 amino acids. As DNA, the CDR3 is TGCGCCAGCAGTCGGACTAGCGGGACGCAGTATTTT. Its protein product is CASSRTSGTQYF.

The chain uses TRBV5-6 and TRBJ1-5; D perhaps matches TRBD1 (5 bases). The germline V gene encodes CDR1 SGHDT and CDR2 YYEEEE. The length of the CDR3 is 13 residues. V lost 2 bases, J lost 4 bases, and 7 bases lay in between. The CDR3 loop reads CASSFDRNQPQHF. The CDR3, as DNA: TGTGCCAGCAGCTTTGACAGAAATCAGCCCCAGCATTTT.

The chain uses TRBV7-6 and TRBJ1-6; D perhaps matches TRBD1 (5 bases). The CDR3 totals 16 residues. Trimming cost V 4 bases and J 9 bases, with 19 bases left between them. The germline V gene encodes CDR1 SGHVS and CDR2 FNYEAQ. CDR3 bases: TGTGCCAGCAGCTCCCTATCCAGGGAAAGCTTTTCACCCCTCCACTTT. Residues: CASSSLSRESFSPLHF.

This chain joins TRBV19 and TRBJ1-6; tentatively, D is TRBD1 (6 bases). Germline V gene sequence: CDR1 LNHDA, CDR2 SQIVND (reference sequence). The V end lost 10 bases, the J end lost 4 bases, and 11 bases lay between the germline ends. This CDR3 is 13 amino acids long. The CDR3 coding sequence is TGTGCCACCCGGGACATTTATAATTCACCCCTCCACTTT. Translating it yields CATRDIYNSPLHF.

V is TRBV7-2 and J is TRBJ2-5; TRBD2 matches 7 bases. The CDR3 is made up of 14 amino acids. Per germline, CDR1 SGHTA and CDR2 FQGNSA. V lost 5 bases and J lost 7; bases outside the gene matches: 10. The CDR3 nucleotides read TGTGCCAGCAGCCGGGACTACGCTAGCAGGACCCAGTACTTC. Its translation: CASSRDYASRTQYF.

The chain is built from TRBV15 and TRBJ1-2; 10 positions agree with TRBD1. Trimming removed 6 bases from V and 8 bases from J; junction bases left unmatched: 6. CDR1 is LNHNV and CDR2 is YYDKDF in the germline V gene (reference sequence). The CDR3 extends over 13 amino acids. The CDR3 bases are TGTGCCACCAGTCCGGACAGGGGGAGAGGCTACACCTTC. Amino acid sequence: CATSPDRGRGYTF.

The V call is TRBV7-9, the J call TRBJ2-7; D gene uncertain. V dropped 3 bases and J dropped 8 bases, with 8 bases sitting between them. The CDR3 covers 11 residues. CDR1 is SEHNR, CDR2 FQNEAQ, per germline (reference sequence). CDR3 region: CASSFEEKQYF. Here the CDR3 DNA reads TGTGCCAGCAGCTTTGAGGAGAAGCAGTACTTC.

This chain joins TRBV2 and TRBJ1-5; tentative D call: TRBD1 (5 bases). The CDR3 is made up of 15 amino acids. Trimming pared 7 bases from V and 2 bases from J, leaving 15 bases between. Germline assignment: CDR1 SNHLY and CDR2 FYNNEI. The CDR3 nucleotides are TGTGCCAGCAATAGGGGAGGGTCCCGCAATCAGCCCCAGCATTTT. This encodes CASNRGGSRNQPQHF.

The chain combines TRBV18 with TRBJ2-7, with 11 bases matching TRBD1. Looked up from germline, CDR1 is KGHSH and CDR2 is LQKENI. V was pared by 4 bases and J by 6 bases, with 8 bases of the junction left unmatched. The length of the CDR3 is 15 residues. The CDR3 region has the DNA TGTGCCAGCTCACTACGGGACAGGGGGACCGCCGAGCAGTACTTC. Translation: CASSLRDRGTAEQYF.

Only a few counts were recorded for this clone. CDR3 protein: CASSLLRTVNTEAFF. Written as DNA, the CDR3 is TGTGCCAGCAGTTTATTGCGGACAGTGAACACTGAAGCTTTCTTT. The chain joins TRBV28 to TRBJ1-1; possibly TRBD1 for D (6 bases). This CDR3 has 15 amino acids. Trimming stripped 1 base from V and 0 bases from J, with 9 bases between. The germline gives CDR1 MDHEN, CDR2 SYDVKM.

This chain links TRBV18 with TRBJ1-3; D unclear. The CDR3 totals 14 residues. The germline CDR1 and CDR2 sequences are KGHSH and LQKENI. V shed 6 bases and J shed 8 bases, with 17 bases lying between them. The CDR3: CASSRPPPDDTIYF. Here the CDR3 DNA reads TGTGCCAGCTCGAGGCCCCCGCCGGATGACACCATATATTTT.

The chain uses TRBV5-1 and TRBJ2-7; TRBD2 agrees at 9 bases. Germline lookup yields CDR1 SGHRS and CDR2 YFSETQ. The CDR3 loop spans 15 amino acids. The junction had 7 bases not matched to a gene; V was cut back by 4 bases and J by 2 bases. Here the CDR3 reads CASSQAGGPPYEQYF. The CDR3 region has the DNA TGCGCCAGCAGCCAAGCGGGGGGACCACCCTACGAGCAGTACTTC.

CDR3 DNA sequence: TGTGCCAGCAGCGTAGGAGGGACAGGGAGTGATAGCAATCAGCCCCAGCATTTT. Translating gives CASSVGGTGSDSNQPQHF. The chain carries TRBV9 and TRBJ1-5, with 9 positions matching TRBD1. Trimming removed 0 bases from V and 0 bases from J; junction bases left unmatched: 7. This CDR3 comprises 18 residues. Germline assignment: CDR1 SGDLS and CDR2 YYNGEE.

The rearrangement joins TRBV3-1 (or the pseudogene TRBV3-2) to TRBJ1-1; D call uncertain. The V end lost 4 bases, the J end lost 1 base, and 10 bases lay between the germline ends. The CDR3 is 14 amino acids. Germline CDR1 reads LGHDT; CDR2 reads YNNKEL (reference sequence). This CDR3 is CASSRTGENTEAFF. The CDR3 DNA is TGTGCCAGCAGCCGTACCGGGGAGAACACTGAAGCTTTCTTT.

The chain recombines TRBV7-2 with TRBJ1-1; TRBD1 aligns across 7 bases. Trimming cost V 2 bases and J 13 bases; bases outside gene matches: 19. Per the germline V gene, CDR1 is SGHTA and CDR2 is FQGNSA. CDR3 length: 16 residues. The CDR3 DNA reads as TGTGCCAGCAGCTTAAGTGGACAGGCCAAAGGGCCAATTAGTTTCTTT. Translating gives CASSLSGQAKGPISFF.

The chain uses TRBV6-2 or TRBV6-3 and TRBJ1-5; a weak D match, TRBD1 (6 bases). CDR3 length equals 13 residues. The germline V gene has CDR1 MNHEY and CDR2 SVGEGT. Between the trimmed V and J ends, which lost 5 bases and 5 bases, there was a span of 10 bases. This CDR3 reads CASSDRTYQPQHF. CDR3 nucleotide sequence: TGTGCCAGCAGTGACAGGACCTATCAGCCCCAGCATTTT.

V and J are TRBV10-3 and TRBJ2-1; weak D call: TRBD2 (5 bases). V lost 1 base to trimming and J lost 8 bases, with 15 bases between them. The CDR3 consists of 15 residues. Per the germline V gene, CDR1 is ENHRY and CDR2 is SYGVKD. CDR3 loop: CAISEFDLAGHEQFF. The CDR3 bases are TGTGCCATCAGTGAGTTCGACCTAGCCGGTCATGAGCAGTTCTTC.

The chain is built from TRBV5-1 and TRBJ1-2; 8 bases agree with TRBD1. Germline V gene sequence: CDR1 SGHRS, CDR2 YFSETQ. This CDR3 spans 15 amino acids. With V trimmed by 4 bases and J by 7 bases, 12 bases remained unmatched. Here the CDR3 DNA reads TGCGCCAGCAGCGAGGCCGTAGGACAGGGCCTTGGCTACACCTTC. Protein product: CASSEAVGQGLGYTF.